The rows below give T cell receptor beta chains drawn from one sample of a study of sequential checkpoint blockade in melanoma. The assay was immunoSEQ multiplex PCR, and TCRdb's table has in-frame clones only and misses some. The data show fewer than 35,000 clones, about 77% seen once. Sequenced material: CD8+ T cells sorted from blood (inferred from file names), taken from a patient given nivolumab and ipilimumab in sequence. These receptors all come from a human donor with melanoma. The conserved cysteine and the conserved F or W are not part of the CDR3 here. The order of the fields is V gene, CDR3 protein.

v_call: TRBV7-9
cdr3_aa: ASSRRQIGSYNEQF

v_call: TRBV5-1
cdr3_aa: ASSLDVAREQY

v_call: TRBV7-8
cdr3_aa: ASSLGQVPGGYEQY

v_call: TRBV7-2
cdr3_aa: ASSLDGGSYEQY

v_call: TRBV4-3
cdr3_aa: ASSQEGTSGRYEQY

v_call: TRBV5-6
cdr3_aa: ASSLDSQETQY

v_call: TRBV29-1
cdr3_aa: SVGQGNEQF

v_call: TRBV4-1
cdr3_aa: ASSQHRDQETQY

v_call: TRBV7-9
cdr3_aa: ASSSNRQGDPYEQY

v_call: TRBV4-3
cdr3_aa: ASSKRLDNEQF

v_call: TRBV4-1
cdr3_aa: ASSLSLQGLGSTEAF

v_call: TRBV7-8
cdr3_aa: ASSTTGSGEQY

v_call: TRBV9
cdr3_aa: ASSVGKLAHEQY

v_call: TRBV13
cdr3_aa: ASSGLAGGKEQY

v_call: TRBV7-9
cdr3_aa: ASAGLEETQY

v_call: TRBV14
cdr3_aa: ASSPWTGMNTEAF

v_call: TRBV7-9
cdr3_aa: ASSFPHRASYGYT